The present TCR beta chain was sequenced within a study of blood T cell repertoires in COVID-19. About the study: COVID-19 samples from acute and convalescent phases originated in the United States, Italy and Spain.

It was within 2 weeks before study entry that exposed participants met a COVID-19 case. Original methodology: Using reference gene primer amplification, nucleated cell counts were estimated. The assay was immunoSEQ multiplex PCR, and TCRdb's table has in-frame clones only and misses some. V, J and clone size are those of that table, while D and trimming were read from the DNA. The repertoire has 250,000 to 400,000 clones, less than 85% of them found once; the top ten carry over 1.5%. This CDR3 contains 12 residues. Per the germline V gene, CDR1 is SQVTM and CDR2 is ANQGSEA. With 7 bases clipped from V and 4 bases from J, the junction kept 7 bases outside the gene matches.

Sequenced sample: PBMCs or T cells enriched from blood (not recorded which). The receptor was derived from a woman aged 25 to 45 who had been exposed to COVID-19. The chain carries TRBV29-1 and TRBJ2-7; the match to TRBD1 covers 7 bases. This CDR3 is CSAGTDVYEQYF. CDR3 coding DNA: TGCAGCGCCGGGACAGATGTTTACGAGCAGTACTTC.